This T cell receptor beta chain came from a study of cytomegalovirus exposure and HLA in healthy donors. Both 60 Vbeta primers and 13 Jbeta primers went into the PCR. Repertoires were generated with immunoSEQ multiplex PCR, while TCRdb's copy carries only in-frame clones and drops some. The profile shows 150,000 to 200,000 clones, 75% to 90% of them singletons. This CDR3 is 12 amino acids long. V shed 5 bases and J 4 bases; nucleotides not matched to a gene: 2. Germline lookup yields CDR1 SGHAT and CDR2 FQNNGV. With regard to this clone: Its antigen is not identified. In the same sample, other DNA sequences code for this CDR3.

Study findings and constraints: The study reported that TCR beta sequences accurately predicted HLA-A and HLA-B alleles in most subjects. CMV serostatus alone was available as immune exposure information. The authors later found HLA-associated TCR beta chains more clonally expanded than equally common others.

Sample: PBMCs. The receptor comes from a boy younger than 10 in good health and CMV-seronegative. V gene TRBV11-2 combines with J gene TRBJ2-7; TRBD1 matches 7 bases. DNA of the CDR3: TGTGCCAGCAGCCGGGACAGTTACGAGCAGTACTTC. Protein sequence: CASSRDSYEQYF. Looking up the rest from reference TRBV11-2 and TRBJ2-7 gives the full variable domain: EAGVAQSPRYKIIEKRQSVAFWCNPISGHATLYWYQQILGQGPKLLIQFQNNGVVDDSQLPKDRFSAERLKGVDSTLKIQPAKLEDSAVYLCASSRDSYEQYFGPGTRLTVT.